This TCR beta chain was sequenced during a study of blood T cell repertoires in COVID-19. The overall study: In each case, the material was cDNA or gDNA derived from T cells, B-cell-depleted T cells, or PBMCs.

Trimming removed 0 bases from V and 0 bases from J; junction bases left unmatched: 11. This CDR3 is built from 18 residues. The germline V gene encodes CDR1 SGDLS and CDR2 YYNGEE. Methods used by the authors: Reference gene primer amplification in the assay estimated nucleated cell counts. Assay: immunoSEQ multiplex PCR; the TCRdb copy retains only in-frame clones and omits some. The D gene and trimming were derived from the DNA, and the V and J assignments and clone size from that table. This sample has under 300,000 clones, with less than 90% found just once. The receptor's source is a man aged 55 to 69 with acute or convalescent COVID-19. Source material: peripheral blood. This rearrangement joins TRBV9 to TRBJ1-1, with 7 bases identical to TRBD1. CDR3: CASSVGAGGSPMNTEAFF. The CDR3 DNA is TGTGCCAGCAGCGTAGGGGCAGGGGGATCCCCCATGAACACTGAAGCTTTCTTT.